This T cell receptor beta chain is drawn from a study of T cells in Graves' hyperthyroidism and ophthalmopathy. As for the study in general: Peripheral blood was obtained at initial diagnosis, preceding any treatment.

After removal of 2 bases from V and 8 bases from J, the junction contained 10 bases not matched to a gene. The CDR3 covers 16 residues. The germline gives CDR1 SGHRS, CDR2 YFSETQ. There were TCR beta CDR3 regions amplified from RNA transcripts. HTBI primers were the set used in a first-round RT-PCR of the TCR CDR3. TCRdb processed the multiplex PCR reads anew with MiXCR; each CDR3 protein has one entry. The sample records about 570,000 distinct CDR3 sequences, around 15% being singletons. Each patient was aged 18 to 65 and had newly diagnosed hyperthyroidism of under 2 months' duration. Patients were excluded for uncontrolled infection, other autoimmune disease, pregnancy or lactation. This clonotype was recorded a few times.

The sample comprised blood. The chain employs TRBV5-1 and TRBJ2-1; 10 positions agree with TRBD2. This TCR was recovered from a middle-aged woman with Graves' hyperthyroidism. Here the CDR3 DNA reads TGCGCCAGCAGCTTTGGGCCTAGCGGGAGTAACTATGAGCAGTTCTTC. Residues: CASSFGPSGSNYEQFF. Combining the CDR3 with reference TRBV5-1 and TRBJ2-1 gives the whole variable domain KAGVTQTPRYLIKTRGQQVTLSCSPISGHRSVSWYQQTPGQGLQFLFEYFSETQRNKGNFPGRFSGRQFSNSRSEMNVSTLELGDSALYLCASSFGPSGSNYEQFFGPGTRLTVL.